This T cell receptor beta chain was documented in a study of spatial heterogeneity in lung cancer. Germline CDR1 MDHEN, CDR2 SYDVKM. The CDR3 sequence is 14 residues long. V lost 4 bases and J 0 bases, leaving 4 bases between the germline ends. As concerns this clonotype: Its antigen is currently unknown.

The sample's time point: sample taken at primary tumor resection. No cells were sorted before sequencing. The whole RNA sequenced was extracted from tumor, nontumor lung or frozen PBMC. A total of around 76 untreated early-stage non-small cell lung cancer patients served as donors. Points from the study as a whole: Ubiquitous expanded tumor TCRs appeared in blood more at resection than follow-up.

One entry per CDR3 protein results from TCRdb running MiXCR on the 5' RACE reads. Of some 1,600 distinct CDR3 sequences in the sample, about 25% were seen once. This sequence was found in a male donor with early-stage non-small cell lung cancer. The sample in question was PBMCs, obtained at surgery. V is TRBV28 and J is TRBJ2-6; D ambiguous. This CDR3 is CASSSGSGANVLTF. CDR3 sequence (DNA): TGTGCCAGCAGTTCCGGCTCTGGGGCCAACGTCCTGACTTTC.